A selection of T cell receptor beta chains follows, all from one sample in a study of T cells in Graves' hyperthyroidism and ophthalmopathy. In TCRdb, the multiplex PCR reads were re-called with MiXCR into one record per CDR3 protein. The sample lists 140,000 or so distinct CDR3 sequences; roughly a fifth were seen once. Input material: blood. The receptor source for this set is a woman aged 50 to 60 with Graves' hyperthyroidism that later progressed to Graves' ophthalmopathy. CDR3s include the opening cysteine and the closing phenylalanine or tryptophan. Fields, in order: CDR3 DNA, CDR3 protein, D gene, J gene, V gene, clone size. The D gene is left open where the match is weak. Expanded clones get a size class; other rows say once, few or many, or leave the size out.

DNA: TGTGCCAGCAGCCCCCGGGACGGCTACGAGCAGTACTTC
CDR3: CASSPRDGYEQYF
D: -
J: TRBJ2-7
V: TRBV7-3
size: many

DNA: TGCAGTGCTAGTGACACGGGGCTCCAAGAGACCCAGTACTTC
CDR3: CSASDTGLQETQYF
D: -
J: TRBJ2-5
V: TRBV20-1
size: many

DNA: TGCGCCAGCAGGCTGGGACAGGTGAACGATGGCTACACCTTC
CDR3: CASRLGQVNDGYTF
D: TRBD1
J: TRBJ1-2
V: TRBV5-1
size: many

DNA: TGTGCCAGCAGCCGATGGGAAGAGACCCAGTACTTC
CDR3: CASSRWEETQYF
D: -
J: TRBJ2-5
V: TRBV13
size: -

DNA: TGCGCCAGCAGCGCTAAGGCAGGGCTGACCTACGAGCAGTACTTC
CDR3: CASSAKAGLTYEQYF
D: -
J: TRBJ2-7
V: TRBV5-1
size: many

DNA: TGTGCCAGCAGCTTATACTCGGGCCGGGGACTTTCCTACGAGCAGTACTTC
CDR3: CASSLYSGRGLSYEQYF
D: -
J: TRBJ2-7
V: TRBV7-9
size: many

DNA: TGCAGCGTGGGACTAGCACAAGAGACCCAGTACTTC
CDR3: CSVGLAQETQYF
D: TRBD2
J: TRBJ2-5
V: TRBV29-1
size: -

DNA: TGTGCCTGGAGTGCACAGGGTTTCGGTGGCTACACCTTC
CDR3: CAWSAQGFGGYTF
D: -
J: TRBJ1-2
V: TRBV30
size: many

DNA: TGTGCCAGCAGTGATAGGACAGGGGACGAGCAGTACTTC
CDR3: CASSDRTGDEQYF
D: TRBD1
J: TRBJ2-7
V: TRBV12-3/TRBV12-4
size: many

DNA: TGCAGTGCTAGGGACGGCAGGGTGGACACTGAAGCTTTCTTT
CDR3: CSARDGRVDTEAFF
D: -
J: TRBJ1-1
V: TRBV20-1
size: many

DNA: TGCGCCAGCAGCTTTCCAGGTGAAAAACTGTTTTTT
CDR3: CASSFPGEKLFF
D: -
J: TRBJ1-4
V: TRBV5-1
size: -

DNA: TGTGCCAGCAGTTTAGGGACTAGCGGGTACCAAGAGACCCAGTACTTC
CDR3: CASSLGTSGYQETQYF
D: TRBD2
J: TRBJ2-5
V: TRBV12-3/TRBV12-4
size: many

DNA: TGTGCCAGCAGTTTTGGACAGTACTATGGCTACACCTTC
CDR3: CASSFGQYYGYTF
D: -
J: TRBJ1-2
V: TRBV27
size: -

DNA: TGCAGTGCCCCGGACAGGGGAGGAAACACCATATATTTT
CDR3: CSAPDRGGNTIYF
D: TRBD1
J: TRBJ1-3
V: TRBV20-1
size: -

DNA: TGTGCCAGCGGACAGGGCCTTTACAATGAGCAGTTCTTC
CDR3: CASGQGLYNEQFF
D: TRBD1
J: TRBJ2-1
V: TRBV2
size: many

DNA: TGTGCCAGCAGCTTTGGCGGGAGTGCTGGGGCCAACGTCCTGACTTTC
CDR3: CASSFGGSAGANVLTF
D: TRBD2
J: TRBJ2-6
V: TRBV7-9
size: few

DNA: TGTGCCAGCAGGTCGGGACAGGGAAGCGAAAAACTGTTTTTT
CDR3: CASRSGQGSEKLFF
D: TRBD1
J: TRBJ1-4
V: TRBV28
size: many

DNA: TGTGCCAGCAGTGCGCTTTTGGGGAGCAATGAGCAGTTCTTC
CDR3: CASSALLGSNEQFF
D: -
J: TRBJ2-1
V: TRBV2
size: once

DNA: TGCAGCGTTGGACTAGCTGCGAATGAGCAGTTCTTC
CDR3: CSVGLAANEQFF
D: TRBD2
J: TRBJ2-1
V: TRBV29-1
size: many

DNA: TGCGCCAGCAGCCAAGATCAGACCACAGATACGCAGTATTTT
CDR3: CASSQDQTTDTQYF
D: -
J: TRBJ2-3
V: TRBV4-1
size: few